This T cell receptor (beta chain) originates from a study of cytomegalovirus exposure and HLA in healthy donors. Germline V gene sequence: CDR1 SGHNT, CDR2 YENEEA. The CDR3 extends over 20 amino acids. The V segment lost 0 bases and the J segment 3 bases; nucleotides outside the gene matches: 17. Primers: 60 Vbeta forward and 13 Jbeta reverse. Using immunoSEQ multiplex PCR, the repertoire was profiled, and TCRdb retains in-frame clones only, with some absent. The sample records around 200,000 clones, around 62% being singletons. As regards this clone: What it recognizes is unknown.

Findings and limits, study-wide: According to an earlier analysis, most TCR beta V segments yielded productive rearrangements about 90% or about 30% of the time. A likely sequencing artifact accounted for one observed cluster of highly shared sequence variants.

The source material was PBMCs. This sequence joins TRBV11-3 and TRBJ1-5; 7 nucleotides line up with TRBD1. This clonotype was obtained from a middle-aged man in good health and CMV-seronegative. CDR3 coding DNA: TGTGCCAGCAGCTTAGATCGTTGGGGTGCGACAGGGCAGATCAATCAGCCCCAGCATTTT. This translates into CASSLDRWGATGQINQPQHF.